This T cell receptor beta chain emerged from a study of T cells in localized non-small cell lung cancer (dated by TCRdb to between 2020 and 2021). In the study overall: The study examined T cell repertoires in roughly 240 patients with early-stage NSCLC and compared tumors with uninvolved tumor-adjacent lungs. Of the NSCLC patients, approximately 130 were male and about 97 were female, and the mean age was approximately 66 years. All 240 or so NSCLC patients in the cohort were treatment-naive and had localized lung tumors that were resected. Summary of the overall study and its limitations: Of the top 100 tumor clones, a median of about 53 were detected in paired uninvolved adjacent lung; about 26 were also among that lung's top 100. Higher blood T cell density associated with longer overall survival, while higher adjacent-lung clonality associated with shorter survival. Because multi-region tumor sequencing was not performed, intratumor heterogeneity could not be ruled out. Uninvolved tumor-adjacent lung showed the highest T cell clonality, higher than tumor, which suggests more focused antigenic responses in the uninvolved tumor-adjacent lung. Since the design was exploratory, TCR variables were selected using unadjusted p-values with no false-discovery rate correction.

As to this clone: Its cognate antigen has yet to be identified. Base-call qualities are not available, and no considerably larger clone is one nucleotide away.

V sheds 5 bases and J sheds 2 bases, leaving 12 bases between their ends. Taken from the germline V gene (reference sequence), the CDR1 and CDR2 loops are SEHNR and FQNEAQ. The CDR3 numbers 14 residues from cysteine through phenylalanine. Just CDR3 DNA is preserved here, 42 bases in frame from base 1. TCR beta CDR3 regions were sequenced from DNA using the immunoSEQ Assay. The published analysis was carried out like this. T cell density was computed as TCR beta template counts normalized to usable DNA estimated by amplifying housekeeping genes. Richness was estimated using the preseqR package, with extrapolation to 400,000 templates for PBMC samples and to 120,000 templates for tissue samples. Clonality was calculated as one minus Pielou's evenness. Tissue-enriched TCRs were identified by differential abundance testing using productive amino-acid clonotypes, minimum total count 5 and alpha 0.1. Repertoire overlap between compartments was quantified with the Jaccard Index and Morisita Overlap Index. GLIPH grouped TCR beta CDR3s together with public tetramer-defined viral CDR3s, and a viral motif had to include at least three viral sequences and show V-gene enrichment. Not all clones reach the TCRdb copy of this immuneACCESS table, which keeps in-frame sequences only. Checked studies attribute under half of the gap to unresolved V genes and leave the rest unexplained. The V and J calls and clone size were taken over from that table, and D and trimming were inferred from the DNA. The sample profile shows 30,000 to 40,000 clones; about 86% of them were found once. The ten largest clones capture 5% to 8% of the sample.

At diagnosis, tumor, uninvolved tumor-adjacent lung and peripheral blood were collected and then preserved as a mix of FFPE and fresh-frozen material. For TCR repertoire profiling, blood samples were analyzed as peripheral blood mononuclear cells. The V and J segments used are TRBV7-9 and TRBJ2-5, with TRBD1 perhaps the D gene, on 6 matching bases. Sequenced here: peripheral blood, sampled before any cancer treatment. The TCR comes from a man aged 40 to 70 with stage I lung adenocarcinoma. The sequenced DNA: TGTGCCAGCAGCCAATGGGACATTCAAGAGACCCAGTACTTC. It is translated as CASSQWDIQETQYF. The CDR3, completed at both ends by the reference TRBV7-9 and TRBJ2-5 genes, gives the full variable domain DTGVSQNPRHKITKRGQNVTFRCDPISEHNRLYWYRQTLGQGPEFLTYFQNEAQLEKSRLLSDRFSAERPKGSFSTLEIQRTEQGDSAMYLCASSQWDIQETQYFGPGTRLLVL.